This is a list of T cell receptor beta chains from one sample in a study of STAT3 mutations in large granular lymphocyte leukemia. The method was immunoSEQ multiplex PCR; TCRdb's version includes in-frame clones alone and lacks a portion of them. Among approximately 29,000 clones listed, 86% were seen once. The sequenced material came from peripheral blood mononuclear cells. These TCRs come from a man aged 55 to 70 with T-cell large granular lymphocyte leukemia. Some clones in this sample may be carry-over from other donors' samples. Each CDR3 is given without its conserved first and last residue. Fields, in order: CDR3 protein, clone size, J gene, V gene. Size is stated for part of the rows, as once, few or many counts, or as a class when the clone is expanded.

CDR3: ASSLGPPGSEQY
size: -
J: TRBJ2-7
V: TRBV11-3

CDR3: ASSLVLARTGELF
size: -
J: TRBJ2-2
V: TRBV7-6

CDR3: AWSKGTDTQY
size: -
J: TRBJ2-3
V: TRBV30

CDR3: ASSLRGIEQTQY
size: -
J: TRBJ2-5
V: TRBV5-1

CDR3: SVATSGIRSDTQY
size: -
J: TRBJ2-3
V: TRBV29-1

CDR3: ASSPNGSYEQY
size: -
J: TRBJ2-7
V: TRBV7-9

CDR3: ASSLGLRGLSNYGYT
size: -
J: TRBJ1-2
V: TRBV5-6

CDR3: ASTSTTGVYGYT
size: -
J: TRBJ1-2
V: TRBV7-2

CDR3: ASRQGADQPQH
size: -
J: TRBJ1-5
V: TRBV5-1

CDR3: ASSQLAGGPYEQY
size: -
J: TRBJ2-7
V: TRBV4-3

CDR3: ASSPPAGGTDTQY
size: -
J: TRBJ2-3
V: TRBV18

CDR3: AWHWDYASAGELF
size: once
J: TRBJ2-2
V: TRBV30

CDR3: ASNSEGQLGYNEQF
size: -
J: TRBJ2-1
V: TRBV5-1

CDR3: ASSLGQRNEQY
size: -
J: TRBJ2-7
V: TRBV19

CDR3: ASNPDGYSGNTIY
size: once
J: TRBJ1-3
V: TRBV6-1

CDR3: ASSSLIGPLSNQPQH
size: -
J: TRBJ1-5
V: TRBV5-6